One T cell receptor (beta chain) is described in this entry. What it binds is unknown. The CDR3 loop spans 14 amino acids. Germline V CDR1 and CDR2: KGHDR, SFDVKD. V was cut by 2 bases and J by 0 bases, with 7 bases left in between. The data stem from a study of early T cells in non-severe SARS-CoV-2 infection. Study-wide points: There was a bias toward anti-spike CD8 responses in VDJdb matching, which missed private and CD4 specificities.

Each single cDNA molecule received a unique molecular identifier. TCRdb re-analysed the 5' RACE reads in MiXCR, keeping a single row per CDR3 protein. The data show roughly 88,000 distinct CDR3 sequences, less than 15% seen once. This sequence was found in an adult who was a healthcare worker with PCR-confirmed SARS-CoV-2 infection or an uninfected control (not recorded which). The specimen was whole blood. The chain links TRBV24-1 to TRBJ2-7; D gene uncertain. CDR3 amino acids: CATSDSESSYEQYF. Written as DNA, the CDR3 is TGTGCCACCAGTGATTCCGAGAGCTCCTACGAGCAGTACTTC.